A selection of T cell receptor beta chains follows, all from one sample in a study of low-dose radiotherapy and immunotherapy resistance in tumors. MiXCR was run by TCRdb on the reads, yielding one entry per CDR3 protein. In the table there are roughly 90,000 distinct CDR3 sequences, about 20% of which are singletons. Sequencing was performed on PBMCs, taken after low-dose radiotherapy plus immunotherapy. The receptor set was obtained from a female donor with ovarian cancer. Each CDR3 is given with its conserved first and last residue. Each record gives: J gene, D gene, V gene, clone size, CDR3 DNA, CDR3 protein. The D gene is left open where the match is weak. A clone size is listed for some rows: how often the clone was seen (once, few, many), or a class if it is expanded.

TRBJ1-3 | NA | TRBV12-3/TRBV12-4 | NA | TGTGCCAGCAGTTTAGGACCCGGGCGGGGAACCTCTGGAAACACCATATATTTT | CASSLGPGRGTSGNTIYF
TRBJ2-7 | NA | TRBV18 | many | TGTGCCAGCTCACTAGGACGGGGGACCTACGAGCAGTACTTC | CASSLGRGTYEQYF
TRBJ2-1 | NA | TRBV12-5 | NA | TGTGCTAGTGGTTTAGGTGTTACCTACAATGAGCAGTTCTTC | CASGLGVTYNEQFF
TRBJ2-7 | NA | TRBV4-1 | NA | TGCGCCAGCAGCCAAGATCAGCAGGGTTCGATCTACGAGCAGTACTTC | CASSQDQQGSIYEQYF
TRBJ1-5 | NA | TRBV5-1 | many | TGCGCCAGCAGCGGGGGTCCTAATCAGCCCCAGCATTTT | CASSGGPNQPQHF
TRBJ2-1 | TRBD2 | TRBV20-1 | few | TGCAGTGCTGGTACTCTCCGGACTAGCGGCAATGAGCAGTTCTTC | CSAGTLRTSGNEQFF
TRBJ1-1 | TRBD1 | TRBV5-4 | NA | TGTGCCAGCAGCTTCGGGACAGGGGCCTTGGGCACTGAAGCTTTCTTT | CASSFGTGALGTEAFF
TRBJ2-7 | NA | TRBV6-2/TRBV6-3 | many | TGTGCCAGCAGTGAAGCTTTGGCAGGGGTTTTACTCGAGCAGTACTTC | CASSEALAGVLLEQYF
TRBJ2-5 | NA | TRBV28 | many | TGTGCCAGCAGTTTAGGGACCGCCGACGGACATATCCAAGAGACCCAGTACTTC | CASSLGTADGHIQETQYF
TRBJ1-2 | NA | TRBV27 | many | TGTGCCAGCAGTTTATACGGGCAGGGAAGTAGGCATGGCTACACCTTC | CASSLYGQGSRHGYTF
TRBJ2-3 | NA | TRBV4-1 | many | TGCGCCAGCAGCCAAGATCAGAACACAGATACGCAGTATTTT | CASSQDQNTDTQYF
TRBJ2-1 | TRBD2 | TRBV6-5 | many | TGTGCCAGCAGGGACCTTCAAGCTAGCGGATACTACAATGAGCAGTTCTTC | CASRDLQASGYYNEQFF
TRBJ1-1 | NA | TRBV6-2/TRBV6-3 | NA | TGTGCCAGCAGCCAACGTAGGGGTACGGACACTGAAGCTTTCTTT | CASSQRRGTDTEAFF
TRBJ2-1 | NA | TRBV5-1 | many | TGCGCCAGCAGCTTGGAAGGCCTAGCTCGACGATACAATGAGCAGTTCTTC | CASSLEGLARRYNEQFF
TRBJ1-1 | NA | TRBV5-1 | few | TGCGCCAGCAGCTCCCGGGGAGATAACACTGAAGCTTTCTTT | CASSSRGDNTEAFF
TRBJ2-1 | NA | TRBV30 | many | TGTGCCTGGAATCGGGCCTCTCATGCGCAGTTCTTC | CAWNRASHAQFF
TRBJ2-2 | TRBD2 | TRBV5-5 | many | TGTGCCAGCAGGTTAGCGGGACTCCCCGGGGAGCTGTTTTTT | CASRLAGLPGELFF
TRBJ2-3 | NA | TRBV9 | many | TGTGCCAGCGCAATAGGTGGGGCCCCAGATACGCAGTATTTT | CASAIGGAPDTQYF
TRBJ2-5 | TRBD2 | TRBV11-2 | many | TGTGCCAGCAGCCCAGGGACTAGCCTCTTGGAGACCCAGTACTTC | CASSPGTSLLETQYF
TRBJ1-5 | TRBD1 | TRBV6-2/TRBV6-3 | few | TGTGCCAGCAGTTATGGGACAGGGATGGGACAGCCCCAGCATTTT | CASSYGTGMGQPQHF
TRBJ2-5 | TRBD1 | TRBV29-1 | many | TGCAGCGTTGGGACAGGACAAGAGACCCAGTACTTC | CSVGTGQETQYF
TRBJ2-2 | NA | TRBV15 | many | TGTGCCACCAGCAGATTCGACGCCGGGGAGCTGTTTTTT | CATSRFDAGELFF
TRBJ2-7 | TRBD1 | TRBV27 | NA | TGTGCCAGCCGCGGCACAGGGGGTTCCTACGAGCAGTACTTC | CASRGTGGSYEQYF
TRBJ2-6 | NA | TRBV20-1 | many | TGCAGTGCTAGAGTAGGGATTGGCAGGGGTAGCTCTGGGGCCAACGTCCTGACTTTC | CSARVGIGRGSSGANVLTF
TRBJ1-6 | TRBD1 | TRBV5-1 | many | TGCGCCAGCAGCAGGGGACAGGGGTTAGGAGGATCACCCCTCCACTTT | CASSRGQGLGGSPLHF
TRBJ1-4 | TRBD1 | TRBV6-6 | many | TGTGCCAGCAGCCAGGGACAGACTTTCGGAAAACTGTTTTTT | CASSQGQTFGKLFF
TRBJ2-1 | NA | TRBV20-1 | many | TGCAGTGCTAGTACATGGGGGGCCGGGGACAATGAGCAGTTCTTC | CSASTWGAGDNEQFF
TRBJ2-4 | TRBD1 | TRBV27 | NA | TGTGCCAGCAGCTCCGGGACAGGGGTGAACATTCAGTACTTC | CASSSGTGVNIQYF
TRBJ2-5 | TRBD2 | TRBV29-1 | many | TGCAGCGTACTAGCGGGAGATCAAGAGACCCAGTACTTC | CSVLAGDQETQYF
TRBJ2-2 | NA | TRBV6-6 | NA | TGTGCCAGCAGTTCCCTGTTCGGGGAGCTGTTTTTT | CASSSLFGELFF
TRBJ2-7 | NA | TRBV6-5 | NA | TGTGCCAGCAGTTACTCGCTAGGAAGGGAGCAGTACTTC | CASSYSLGREQYF
TRBJ2-5 | TRBD1 | TRBV24-1 | many | TGTGCCACCAGTGCCCAGGGGACAGGGAGAGAGACCCAGTACTTC | CATSAQGTGRETQYF
TRBJ2-3 | TRBD2 | TRBV12-3/TRBV12-4 | many | TGTGCCAGCAGTTCCGGGAGGTCACCTAGCACAGATACGCAGTATTTT | CASSSGRSPSTDTQYF
TRBJ2-2 | NA | TRBV7-3 | many | TGTGCCAGCAGCTTCACAGGGTCCGGGGAGCTGTTTTTT | CASSFTGSGELFF